The 12 T cell receptor beta chains presented below share a single source sample, sequenced in a study of OX40 agonist ivuxolimab in advanced cancers. Data came from immunoSEQ multiplex PCR; TCRdb stores just in-frame clones and leaves some out. The sample has around 78,000 clones, about nine tenths seen once; the top ten hold roughly 0.25%. This specimen was CD4+ or CD8+ T cells sorted from blood, taken in a trial of the OX40 agonist ivuxolimab. The receptors shown here come from an adult with an advanced solid tumor such as melanoma, head and neck, liver or kidney cancer.

This clone came up once. The V call is TRBV7-8, the J call TRBJ2-1; D ambiguous. Germline V gene lookup returns CDR1 SGHVS and CDR2 FQNEAQ. V gave up 1 base and J gave up 8 bases, with 12 bases separating them. The CDR3 has 14 residues. DNA for the CDR3: TGTGCCAGCAGCTTAGGTGGGCCCGGCGATGAGCAGTTCTTC. This sequence encodes CASSLGGPGDEQFF.

The V gene is TRBV6-5, the J gene TRBJ2-3; 8 bases line up with TRBD2. Germline V gives CDR1 MNHEY, CDR2 SVGAGI. The CDR3 is made up of 14 amino acids. The ends lost 6 bases at V and 2 bases at J; junction bases unmatched: 4. In nucleotides, the CDR3 is TGTGCCAGCAGCGTTAGCGGGGACACAGATACGCAGTATTTT. Its translation is CASSVSGDTDTQYF.

In DNA, the CDR3 is TGTGCCAGCAGCAACGACAGGGGAGGAACCCAGTACTTC. This codes for CASSNDRGGTQYF. The V call is TRBV7-8, the J call TRBJ2-5; 8 nucleotides line up with TRBD1. Germline V CDR1 and CDR2: SGHVS, FQNEAQ. V dropped 5 bases and J dropped 8; count of bases not matched to a gene: 7. This CDR3 is built from 13 residues.

V is TRBV15 and J is TRBJ2-7; 8 bases agree with TRBD2. This CDR3 has 19 amino acids. Per the germline V gene, CDR1 is LNHNV and CDR2 is YYDKDF (reference sequence). With 1 base clipped from V and 0 bases from J, the junction kept 14 bases outside the gene matches. As DNA, the CDR3 is TGTGCCACCAGCAGAGGTCCTCAAGGTCTAGCGGGCCTCTCCTACGAGCAGTACTTC. Translated, it gives CATSRGPQGLAGLSYEQYF.

The V and J genes are TRBV6-1 and TRBJ1-1; 7 nucleotides match TRBD1. The germline CDR1 and CDR2 sequences are MNHNS and SASEGT. The CDR3 is 18 amino acids. Trimming removed 1 base from V and 0 bases from J; junction bases left unmatched: 11. This CDR3 is CASSEGDDAGTVNTEAFF. The CDR3 region has the DNA TGTGCCAGCAGTGAAGGTGACGATGCCGGGACAGTGAACACTGAAGCTTTCTTT.

The chain recombines TRBV10-2 with TRBJ1-2, with TRBD1 matching over 12 bases. The length of the CDR3 is 16 residues. Germline-derived CDR1 and CDR2 are WSHSY and SAAADI. V lost 5 bases and J lost 2; bases outside the gene matches: 6. The chain's CDR3 is CASSSGTGGLNYGYTF. The CDR3 coding sequence is TGCGCCAGCAGTTCCGGGACAGGGGGCTTGAACTATGGCTACACCTTC.

The J gene is TRBJ2-1, the V gene TRBV5-1; D possibly matches TRBD1 or TRBD2 (5 bases each). This CDR3 has 15 residues. CDR1 SGHRS and CDR2 YFSETQ come from the germline V gene. With 2 bases removed from V and 5 bases from J, the gap between germline ends came to 14 bases. The CDR3 spells CASSFTGHGDNEQFF. The DNA of the CDR3 is TGCGCCAGCAGCTTCACGGGGCACGGGGACAATGAGCAGTTCTTC.

The chain links TRBV5-1 to TRBJ2-3; 13 positions agree with TRBD2. Germline V CDR1 and CDR2: SGHRS, YFSETQ. V was pared by 4 bases and J by 4 bases, with 6 bases of the junction left unmatched. The CDR3 has 16 amino acids. Here the CDR3 DNA reads TGCGCCAGCAGCCTCCGGACTAGCGGGAGTCCAGATACGCAGTATTTT. Its protein is CASSLRTSGSPDTQYF.

The chain employs TRBV4-1 and TRBJ2-1, with unresolved D. Trimming left V 3 bases short and J 0 bases short, with 18 bases between. This CDR3 contains 18 residues. Germline CDR1 is MGHRA and CDR2 is YSYEKL. The DNA of the CDR3 is TGCGCCAGCAGCCAGGTCGACATGGGCTTAAGCTCCTACAATGAGCAGTTCTTC. Its protein product is CASSQVDMGLSSYNEQFF.

V and J are TRBV4-2 and TRBJ2-7, with no clear D. The CDR3 spans 14 residues. Germline CDR1 reads LGHNA; CDR2 reads YNFKEQ. Trimming stripped 4 bases from V and 6 bases from J, with 16 bases between. CDR3 protein: CASSRGWVASEQYF. CDR3 nucleotide sequence: TGTGCCAGCAGCCGGGGATGGGTAGCCTCCGAGCAGTACTTC.

The V gene is TRBV11-1, the J gene TRBJ2-3, with 9 bases that match TRBD1. Germline V gene sequence: CDR1 SGHAT, CDR2 FQDESV (reference sequence). This CDR3 contains 14 residues. Trimming took 5 bases from V and 4 from J; bases not matched to a gene: 4. The CDR3 reads CASSRDRVADTQYF. DNA of the CDR3: TGTGCCAGCAGCCGGGACAGGGTTGCAGATACGCAGTATTTT.

The rearrangement links TRBV27 to TRBJ1-5; TRBD1 matches 7 bases. The V and J ends lost 5 bases and 6 bases, in that order; junction bases with no gene match: 7. The CDR3 has 14 residues. In germline, CDR1 is MNHEY, CDR2 SMNVEV (reference sequence). The CDR3, as DNA: TGTGCCAGCAGTCCGCGACAGGGTTCTCAGCCCCAGCATTTT. Protein: CASSPRQGSQPQHF.